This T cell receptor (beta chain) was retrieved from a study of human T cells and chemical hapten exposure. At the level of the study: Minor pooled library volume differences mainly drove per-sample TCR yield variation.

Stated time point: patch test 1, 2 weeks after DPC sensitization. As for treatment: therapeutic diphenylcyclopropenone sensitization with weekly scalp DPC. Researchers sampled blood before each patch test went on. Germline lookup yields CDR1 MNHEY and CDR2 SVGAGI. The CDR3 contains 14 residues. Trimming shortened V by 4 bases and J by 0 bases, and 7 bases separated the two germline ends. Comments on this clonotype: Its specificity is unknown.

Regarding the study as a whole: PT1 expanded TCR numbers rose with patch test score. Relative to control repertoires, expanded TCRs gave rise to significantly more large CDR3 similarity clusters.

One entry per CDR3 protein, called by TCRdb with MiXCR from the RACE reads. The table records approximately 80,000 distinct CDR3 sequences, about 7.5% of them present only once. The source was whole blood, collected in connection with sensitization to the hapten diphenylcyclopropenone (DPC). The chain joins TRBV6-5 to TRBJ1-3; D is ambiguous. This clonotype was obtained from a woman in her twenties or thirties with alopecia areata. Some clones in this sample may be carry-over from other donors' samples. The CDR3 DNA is TGTGCCAGCAGTTGGAGTAACTCTGGAAACACCATATATTTT. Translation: CASSWSNSGNTIYF.